The entry below describes one T cell receptor beta chain. Its binding antigen is unknown. Per-base qualities were not stored, and no clone one base away is much larger. CDR1 SGHDT and CDR2 YYEEEE were looked up in the germline V gene. V and J lose 5 bases and 7 bases, and a span of 21 bases separates them. The CDR3 sequence holds 15 residues, the cysteine and phenylalanine included. Solely the CDR3 DNA is kept, with 45 bases framed from the first base. The time point label, as the study defines it: baseline before first vaccination. Vaccinee samples were obtained from the UK trials COV001 and COV002, which included a single-blind randomized controlled phase 2/3 trial of AZD1222 (ChAdOx1 nCoV-19) in healthy adults. For TCRbeta chain sequencing, PBMC samples were collected from trial participants at day 0 and at day 28 after the second dose. This entry is derived from a study of T cell responses to AZD1222 COVID-19 vaccine (dated by TCRdb to the early 2020s). Background for the entire study: Because spike-specific TCR depth and breadth did not differ between the two schedules, AZD1222 recipients who got a second dose at roughly 4 weeks were pooled with those who got a second dose at roughly 12 weeks. A total of 230 to 250 trial participants underwent TCR sequencing, of whom roughly 210 had received two doses of AZD1222 and around 25 had received two doses of the MenACWY control vaccine. Trial participants were enrolled into age subgroups of 18-55, 56-69 and 70-plus years, which contained about 150, 28 and 57 TCR-sequenced participants, respectively.

The study at large found these results: After two AZD1222 doses, both the breadth and the depth of spike-specific TCRs were significantly higher than at day 0 and than in MenACWY recipients. Nearly half of unique spike-specific TCRs reportedly recognized epitopes outside regions mutated in the B.1.351 and B.1.1.7 variants. CD4 TCRs associated with the vaccine covered the entire spike protein, and the dominant responses were in regions 160-218 and 743-854. Participants were mostly white British, with more females than males. The authors suggested clonal diversity may have been underestimated. The 56-69-year group was small, and its depth increase did not reach significance, likely because of low power. Because no samples from the day 14 peak response were available, repertoires could be characterized only after the peak T cell response. Conclusions about previously exposed vaccinees are limited, since just a handful of AZD1222 recipients were seropositive for SARS-CoV-2 at baseline.

The CDR3 regions of human TCRbeta chains were analyzed by immunosequencing. The source study handled its data this way. Repertoire TCRs were matched against a reference library of SARS-CoV-2-specific TCRs generated with the MIRA antigen-specificity platform. Breadth was defined as the fraction of unique TCRs that were SARS-CoV-2-associated. Depth was defined as the fraction of total T cells that were SARS-CoV-2-associated. Using the MIRA data, each spike-specific TCR was assigned both to the spike region to which the TCR was reactive and to a CD4 or CD8 class. Log10-transformed breadth and depth values were compared by one-way ANOVA with Sidak's multiple comparisons tests. TCRdb limited this immuneACCESS table to in-frame rearrangements with V and J called. A share of clones is missing; checked studies link under half to unresolved V genes, and the rest is unexplained. For V, J and clone size, that table is used; D and trimming come from the DNA. The sample yields about 140,000 clones; around 90% were counted once. Roughly 5.1% of the sample is held by the ten biggest clonotypes.

The receptor was derived from an adult in good health. This specimen was peripheral blood, taken on day 0 of AZD1222 vaccination. The chain links TRBV5-6 with TRBJ2-5, and the D gene may be TRBD1, 5 bases matching. DNA sequence: TGTGCCAGCAGTGTGGTGGGCCAGGGTAGTGGGACCCAGTACTTC. It encodes CASSVVGQGSGTQYF.